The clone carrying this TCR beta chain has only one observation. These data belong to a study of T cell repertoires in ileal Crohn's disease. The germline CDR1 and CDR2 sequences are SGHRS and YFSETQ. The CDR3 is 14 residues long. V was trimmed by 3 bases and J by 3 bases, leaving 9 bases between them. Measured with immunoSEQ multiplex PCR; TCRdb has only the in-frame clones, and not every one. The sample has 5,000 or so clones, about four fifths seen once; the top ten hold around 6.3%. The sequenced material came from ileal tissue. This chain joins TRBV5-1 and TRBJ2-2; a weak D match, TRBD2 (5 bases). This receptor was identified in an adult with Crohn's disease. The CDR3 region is CASSSPGYTGELFF. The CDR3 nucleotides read TGCGCCAGCAGCTCTCCGGGGTACACCGGGGAGCTGTTTTTT.